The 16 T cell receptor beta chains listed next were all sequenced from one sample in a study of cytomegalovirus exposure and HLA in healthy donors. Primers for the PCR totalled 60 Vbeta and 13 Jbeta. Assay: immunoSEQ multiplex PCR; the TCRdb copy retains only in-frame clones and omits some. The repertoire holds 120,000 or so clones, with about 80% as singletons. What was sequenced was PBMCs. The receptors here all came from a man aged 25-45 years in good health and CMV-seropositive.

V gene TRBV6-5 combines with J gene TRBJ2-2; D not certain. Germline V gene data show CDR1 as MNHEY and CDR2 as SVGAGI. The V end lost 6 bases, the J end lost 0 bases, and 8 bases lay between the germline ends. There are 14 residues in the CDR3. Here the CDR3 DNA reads TGTGCCAGCAGATACACAGCGAACACCGGGGAGCTGTTTTTT. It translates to CASRYTANTGELFF.

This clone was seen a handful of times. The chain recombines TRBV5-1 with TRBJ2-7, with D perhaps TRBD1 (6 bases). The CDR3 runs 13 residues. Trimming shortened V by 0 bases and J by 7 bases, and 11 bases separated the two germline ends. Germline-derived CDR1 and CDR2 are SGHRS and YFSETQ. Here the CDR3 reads CASSLALQGEQYF. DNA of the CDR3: TGCGCCAGCAGCTTGGCATTACAGGGAGAGCAGTACTTC.

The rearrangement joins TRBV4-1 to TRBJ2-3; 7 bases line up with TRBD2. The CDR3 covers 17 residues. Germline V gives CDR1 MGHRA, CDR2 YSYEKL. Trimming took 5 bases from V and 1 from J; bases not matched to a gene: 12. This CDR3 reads CASSSWKVREGTDTQYF. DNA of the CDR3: TGCGCCAGCAGCAGCTGGAAGGTTCGGGAGGGCACAGATACGCAGTATTTT.

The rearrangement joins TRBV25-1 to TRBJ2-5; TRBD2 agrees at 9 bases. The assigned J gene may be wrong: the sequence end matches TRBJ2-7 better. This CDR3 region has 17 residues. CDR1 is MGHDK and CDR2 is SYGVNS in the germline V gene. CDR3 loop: CASSGDRLVAGVYEQYF. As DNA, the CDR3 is TGTGCCAGCAGTGGGGATCGGTTGGTAGCGGGGGTTTACGAGCAGTACTTC.

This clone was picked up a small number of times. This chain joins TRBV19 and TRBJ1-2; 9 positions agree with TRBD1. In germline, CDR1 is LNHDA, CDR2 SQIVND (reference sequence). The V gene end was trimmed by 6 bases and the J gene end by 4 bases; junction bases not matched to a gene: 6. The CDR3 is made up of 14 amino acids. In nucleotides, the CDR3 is TGTGCCAGTAGCCGGGACAGGGAGGCCTATGGCTACACCTTC. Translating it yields CASSRDREAYGYTF.

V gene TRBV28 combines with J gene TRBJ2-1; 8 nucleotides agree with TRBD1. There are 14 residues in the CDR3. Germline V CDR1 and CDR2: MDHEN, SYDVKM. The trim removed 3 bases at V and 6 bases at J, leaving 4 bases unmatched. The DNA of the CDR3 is TGTGCCAGCAGTTTCAGGGGGCGGGTCAATGAGCAGTTCTTC. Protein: CASSFRGRVNEQFF.

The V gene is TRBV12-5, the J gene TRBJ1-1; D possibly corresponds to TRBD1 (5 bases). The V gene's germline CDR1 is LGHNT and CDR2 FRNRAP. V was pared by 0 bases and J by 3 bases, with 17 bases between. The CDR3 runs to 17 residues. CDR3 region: CASGLVHSAGLDTEAFF. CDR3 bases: TGTGCTAGTGGTTTGGTACACTCCGCAGGGTTGGACACTGAAGCTTTCTTT.

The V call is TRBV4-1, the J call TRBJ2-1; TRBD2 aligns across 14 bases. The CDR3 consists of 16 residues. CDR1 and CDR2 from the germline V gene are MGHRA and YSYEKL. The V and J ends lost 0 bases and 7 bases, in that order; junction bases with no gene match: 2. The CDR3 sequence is CASSQEGTSGGNEQFF. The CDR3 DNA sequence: TGCGCCAGCAGCCAAGAGGGGACTAGCGGGGGAAATGAGCAGTTCTTC.

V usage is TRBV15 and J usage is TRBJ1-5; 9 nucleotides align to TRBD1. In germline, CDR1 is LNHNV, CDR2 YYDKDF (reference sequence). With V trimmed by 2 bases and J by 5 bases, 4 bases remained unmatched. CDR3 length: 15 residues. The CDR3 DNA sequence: TGTGCCACCAGCAGAACAAGGACAGGGGATCAGCCCCAGCATTTT. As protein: CATSRTRTGDQPQHF.

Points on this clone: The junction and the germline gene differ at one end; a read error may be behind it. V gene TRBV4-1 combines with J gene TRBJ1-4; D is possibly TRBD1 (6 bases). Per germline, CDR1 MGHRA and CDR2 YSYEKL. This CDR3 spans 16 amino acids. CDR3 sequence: CASSPTYTGTIEKLFF. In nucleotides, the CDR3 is TGCGCCAGCAGCCCCACATACACAGGGACTATTGAAAAACTGTTTTTT.

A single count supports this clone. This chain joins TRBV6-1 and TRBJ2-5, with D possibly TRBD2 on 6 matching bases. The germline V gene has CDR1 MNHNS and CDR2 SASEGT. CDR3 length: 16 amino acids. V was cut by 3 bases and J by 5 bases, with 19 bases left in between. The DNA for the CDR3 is TGTGCCAGCAGTGAGATGGGGGGAAGGTTAGGGGAGACCCAGTACTTC. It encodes CASSEMGGRLGETQYF.

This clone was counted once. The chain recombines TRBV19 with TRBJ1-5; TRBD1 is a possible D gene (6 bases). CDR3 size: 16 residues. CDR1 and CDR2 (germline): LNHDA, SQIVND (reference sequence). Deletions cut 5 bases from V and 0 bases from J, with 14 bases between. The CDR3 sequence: CASSLQGLRSNQPQHF. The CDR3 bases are TGTGCCAGTAGTCTACAGGGTCTACGTAGCAATCAGCCCCAGCATTTT.

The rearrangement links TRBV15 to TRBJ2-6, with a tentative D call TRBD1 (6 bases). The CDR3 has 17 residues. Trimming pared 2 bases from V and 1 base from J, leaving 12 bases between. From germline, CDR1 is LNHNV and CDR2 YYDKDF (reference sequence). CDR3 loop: CATSRPGHPSGANVLTF. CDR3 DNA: TGTGCCACCAGCAGACCGGGACACCCTTCTGGGGCCAACGTCCTGACTTTC.

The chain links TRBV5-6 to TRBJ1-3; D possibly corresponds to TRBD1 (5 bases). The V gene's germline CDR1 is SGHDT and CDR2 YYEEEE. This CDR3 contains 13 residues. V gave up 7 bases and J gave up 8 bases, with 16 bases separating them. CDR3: CASSRGRSYTIYF. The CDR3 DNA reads TGTGCCAGCTCAAGGGGCAGGTCTTACACCATATATTTT.

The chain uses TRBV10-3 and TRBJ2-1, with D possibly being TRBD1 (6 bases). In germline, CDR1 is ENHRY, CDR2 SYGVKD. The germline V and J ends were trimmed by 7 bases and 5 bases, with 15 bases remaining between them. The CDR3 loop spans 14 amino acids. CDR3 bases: TGTGCCATCAAAGCGTTGGGGGCCCACAATGAGCAGTTCTTC. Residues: CAIKALGAHNEQFF.

The CDR3 region is CASSEGSGGVDTQYF. The CDR3, as DNA: TGTGCCAGCAGTGAAGGTAGCGGGGGGGTCGATACGCAGTATTTT. The rearrangement joins TRBV6-1 to TRBJ2-3, with 11 bases matching TRBD2. With 1 base clipped from V and 6 bases from J, the junction kept 3 bases outside the gene matches. CDR3 length: 15 residues. The V gene's germline CDR1 is MNHNS and CDR2 SASEGT.